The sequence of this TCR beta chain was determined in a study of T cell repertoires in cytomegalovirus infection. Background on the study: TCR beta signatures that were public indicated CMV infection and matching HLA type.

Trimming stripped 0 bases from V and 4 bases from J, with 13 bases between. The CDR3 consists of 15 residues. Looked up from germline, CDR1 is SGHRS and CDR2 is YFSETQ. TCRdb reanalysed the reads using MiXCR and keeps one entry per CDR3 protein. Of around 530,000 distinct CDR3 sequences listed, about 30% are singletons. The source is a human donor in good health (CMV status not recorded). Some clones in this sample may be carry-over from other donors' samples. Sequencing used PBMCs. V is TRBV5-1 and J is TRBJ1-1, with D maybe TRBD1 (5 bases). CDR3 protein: CASSLETGLATEAFF. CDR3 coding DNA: TGCGCCAGCAGCTTGGAGACGGGGCTGGCCACTGAAGCTTTCTTT.